Listed below are T cell receptor beta chains from one sample, sequenced in a study of PD-L1 blockade in urothelial cancer. Only in-frame clones appear in the TCRdb table, and some are missing; sequencing was by immunoSEQ multiplex PCR. Among 48,000 or so clones listed, 75% to 90% were seen once. Sequencing used PBMCs, obtained around atezolizumab (anti-PD-L1) treatment. The receptors stem from a man in his 60s with urothelial cancer. Both conserved end residues are part of each CDR3. A D gene is named only where the DNA matches it firmly. Clone size is not always given. Where it is, it says once, few, many or a class for expanded clones.

>TRBV30|16|NA|TRBJ1-3|NA
TGTGCCTGGAGTGTGGGACTCTCGAGGTCTGGAAACACCATATATTTT
CAWSVGLSRSGNTIYF
>TRBV9|15|TRBD2|TRBJ2-7|NA
TGTGCCAGCAGCGCGGGGGGCGGGGGGCGGTACGAGCAGTACTTC
CASSAGGGGRYEQYF
>TRBV9|13|NA|TRBJ2-3|NA
TGTGCCAGCAGCGTCCGGGGGGCGTATACGCAGTATTTT
CASSVRGAYTQYF
>TRBV9|16|TRBD1|TRBJ2-1|NA
TGTGCCAGCAGCTCCCGGGACAGGGGTACCTACAATGAGCAGTTCTTC
CASSSRDRGTYNEQFF
>TRBV6-6|9|NA|TRBJ2-7|NA
TGTGCCAGCAGTCCCCCTTTGTTCTTC
CASSPPLFF
>TRBV29-1|13|NA|TRBJ1-1|once
TGCAGCGTTGATCTAAGAGGGGGAACTGAAGCTTTCTTT
CSVDLRGGTEAFF
>TRBV30|16|TRBD2|TRBJ2-6|NA
TGTGCCTGGAGTTGGGGGGGGGATTCTGGGGCCAACGTCCTGACTTTC
CAWSWGGDSGANVLTF
>TRBV19|16|TRBD1|TRBJ2-7|NA
TGTGCCAGTAGTACCGAAGGGAGGACAGGGGGTTACGAGCAGTACTTC
CASSTEGRTGGYEQYF
>TRBV19|15|TRBD2|TRBJ2-5|NA
TGTGCCAGTAGTTCGTTAGCGGGGGGCGGAGAGACCCAGTACTTC
CASSSLAGGGETQYF
>TRBV11-2|16|TRBD2|TRBJ2-3|NA
TGTGCCAGCAGCTCCCTAGCGGGGGGGGGCACAGATACGCAGTATTTT
CASSSLAGGGTDTQYF
>TRBV13|14|NA|TRBJ2-1|NA
TGTGCCAGCGGCCGTCCGGGGGAGGTAAATGAGCAGTTCTTC
CASGRPGEVNEQFF
>TRBV9|13|NA|TRBJ1-2|NA
TGTGCCAGCAGCGACGGGACTCCCGCGGGCTACACCTTC
CASSDGTPAGYTF
>TRBV7-6|15|TRBD1|TRBJ2-7|NA
TGTGCCAGCAGCTCGTCCTTAGGACAGGGTTACGAGCAGTACTTC
CASSSSLGQGYEQYF
>TRBV4-1|14|NA|TRBJ1-1|NA
TGCGCCAGCAGCCAAAACCACAGGAACACTGAAGCTTTCTTT
CASSQNHRNTEAFF
>TRBV11-2|13|NA|TRBJ1-3|NA
TGTGCCAGCAGCATGGACAGCCCAGAAGCCATATATTTT
CASSMDSPEAIYF
>TRBV5-6|15|NA|TRBJ2-5|NA
TGTGCCAGCAGCTTGTGGGGGGGCGCATGGGAGACCCAGTACTTC
CASSLWGGAWETQYF
>TRBV7-3|13|NA|TRBJ1-2|NA
TGTGCCAGCAGTACATCAGCGGGGGATGGCTACACCTTC
CASSTSAGDGYTF
>TRBV7-9|15|TRBD1|TRBJ1-2|NA
TGTGCCAGCAGCTGGCCGGGACAGGGGGCCGGCGGCTACACCTTC
CASSWPGQGAGGYTF
>TRBV11-3|13|NA|TRBJ2-7|NA
TGTGCCAGCAGCCCCCGGGACTCGTTCGAGCAGTACTTC
CASSPRDSFEQYF
>TRBV5-4|14|NA|TRBJ1-1|NA
TGTGCCAGCAGCCGTGTGGGGGCGAACACTGAAGCTTTCTTT
CASSRVGANTEAFF
>TRBV19|14|NA|TRBJ1-2|NA
TGTGCCAGTAGGGGACTAAGTAGGGACTATGGCTACACCTTC
CASRGLSRDYGYTF
>TRBV5-8|12|TRBD2|TRBJ2-5|NA
TGTGCCAGCAGCTGGGGCGGGGGAGCCCAGTACTTC
CASSWGGGAQYF
>TRBV6-6|14|TRBD1|TRBJ1-5|NA
TGTGCCAGCAGTCATCCAGGGGGCGGACAGCCCCAGCATTTT
CASSHPGGGQPQHF
>TRBV29-1|12|NA|TRBJ2-5|NA
TGCAGCGTGGGTCGGCAGGGGGAGACCCAGTACTTC
CSVGRQGETQYF
>TRBV5-1|15|TRBD1|TRBJ2-5|NA
TGCGCCAGCAGCTTGGGGTCAGGGGGCCGGAAGACCCAGTACTTC
CASSLGSGGRKTQYF
>TRBV5-4|14|TRBD1|TRBJ2-5|NA
TGTGCCAGCAGGCGTTCGACAGGGAGTGAGACCCAGTACTTC
CASRRSTGSETQYF
>TRBV27|16|TRBD1|TRBJ2-7|NA
TGTGCCAGCAGTCGAGGGAGCAGGGGGCTGATTGACGAGCAGTACTTC
CASSRGSRGLIDEQYF
>TRBV7-2|15|TRBD2|TRBJ2-7|NA
TGTGCCAGCAGTTGGAGGACGGGGGGGGACCTCGAGCAGTACTTC
CASSWRTGGDLEQYF
>TRBV6-5|15|TRBD1|TRBJ2-1|NA
TGTGCCAGCAGTTACGGGACAGCACCCGGGGATGAGCAGTTCTTC
CASSYGTAPGDEQFF
>TRBV5-1|15|NA|TRBJ2-5|NA
TGCGCCAGCAGCTTGGGAAGCGGCGGGGCGGAGACCCAGTACTTC
CASSLGSGGAETQYF
>TRBV27|17|TRBD2|TRBJ2-2|NA
TGTGCCAGCAGGAGGACTAGCGGGGGGGGCGTCACCGGGGAGCTGTTTTTT
CASRRTSGGGVTGELFF
>TRBV13|14|NA|TRBJ1-1|NA
TGTGCCAGCAGCCGAGACAGGCAGAGCACTGAAGCTTTCTTT
CASSRDRQSTEAFF
>TRBV5-1|14|TRBD2|TRBJ2-7|NA
TGCGCCAGCACCAGGACTAGCGGTTCCTACGAGCAGTACTTC
CASTRTSGSYEQYF
>TRBV28|14|NA|TRBJ1-3|NA
TGTGCCAGCACCACCCAGGGTGGTGGAAACACCATATATTTT
CASTTQGGGNTIYF
>TRBV7-8|19|TRBD2|TRBJ2-2|NA
TGTGCCAGCAGCTTTACGGGACTAGCGGGGGGGCACCAGACCGGGGAGCTGTTTTTT
CASSFTGLAGGHQTGELFF
>TRBV5-1|17|TRBD1|TRBJ2-3|NA
TGCGCCAGCAGCTCCCCCTTCGACAGGGGATTTTTGGATACGCAGTATTTT
CASSSPFDRGFLDTQYF
>TRBV2|15|NA|TRBJ1-1|NA
TGTGCCAGCAGGGATGGGACATCCCAGATTAGAATTGCTTTCTTT
CASRDGTSQIRIAFF
>TRBV7-2|13|NA|TRBJ1-1|few
TGTGCCAGCAGCTTAGCGTCCATACAAGAAGCTTTCTTT
CASSLASIQEAFF
>TRBV7-9|15|NA|TRBJ1-2|NA
TGTGCCAGCAGCCCTAGCGCAACCAATAACTATGGCTACACCTTC
CASSPSATNNYGYTF
>TRBV28|12|NA|TRBJ1-2|NA
TGTGCCAGCAGCTCGGTTAACTATGGCTACACCTTC
CASSSVNYGYTF
>TRBV11-2|12|NA|TRBJ2-7|NA
TGTGCCAGCAGCTTAGACGTCTACGAGCAGTACTTC
CASSLDVYEQYF
>TRBV7-3|16|TRBD2|TRBJ2-3|NA
TGTGCCAGCAGCTTAACGGTTAGCGGGGGCACAGATACGCAGTATTTT
CASSLTVSGGTDTQYF
>TRBV5-6|15|TRBD1|TRBJ2-5|NA
TGTGCCAGCAGCTCCAGGGGGCTGAGGCAAGAGACCCAGTACTTC
CASSSRGLRQETQYF
>TRBV6-5|13|TRBD1|TRBJ2-7|NA
TGTGCCAGCAGTAAACAGGGGTTCTACGAGCAGTACTTC
CASSKQGFYEQYF
>TRBV18|13|NA|TRBJ2-5|NA
TGTGCCAGCTCACCACGGCCTCAAGAGACCCAGTACTTC
CASSPRPQETQYF
>TRBV10-2|15|TRBD1|TRBJ2-1|NA
TGCGCCAGCAGTGGTAGGGACAGCCGCTACAATGAGCAGTTCTTC
CASSGRDSRYNEQFF
>TRBV11-3|15|TRBD1|TRBJ2-5|NA
TGTGCCAGCAGCTACGAACAGGGGGCAGGGGAGACCCAGTACTTC
CASSYEQGAGETQYF
>TRBV7-2|11|NA|TRBJ2-1|NA
TGTGCCAGCGGGTGGGGGGATGAGCAGTTCTTC
CASGWGDEQFF
>TRBV7-6|13|NA|TRBJ2-7|few
TGTGCCAGCAGCTCTTACAGAACCTACGAGCAGTACTTC
CASSSYRTYEQYF
>TRBV5-8|13|NA|TRBJ1-2|once
TGTGCCAGCAGCAACAGGGTCAACTATGGCTACACCTTC
CASSNRVNYGYTF